One and the same sample provided the 7 T cell receptor beta chains below, sequenced in a study of CD4 T cells in relation to SARS-CoV-2 and coronaviruses. The repertoire was sequenced with immunoSEQ multiplex PCR; TCRdb's copy has only in-frame clones and lacks some. Of some 19,000 clones listed, around 80% were seen once; the top ten hold more than 20%. The unexposed donors gave CD4+ T cells in about 2010-2019, prior to COVID-19. The cells were cultured for 10 days before CD4+ T cells were isolated. These TCRs' antigens remain unknown. Sample: CD4+ T cells from PBMCs, cultured in vitro. Receptor source: a human donor in good health.

This chain connects TRBV19 to TRBJ1-3, with a tentative D call TRBD1 (6 bases). This CDR3 spans 16 amino acids. Looked up from germline, CDR1 is LNHDA and CDR2 is SQIVND (reference sequence). Trimming removed 6 bases at V and 2 bases at J, with 17 bases between. CDR3 loop: CASSITYREPGNTIYF. CDR3 coding DNA: TGTGCCAGTAGCATAACTTACAGGGAGCCTGGAAACACCATATATTTT.

This chain links TRBV15 with TRBJ1-1, with 11 bases identical to TRBD1. This CDR3 is 13 amino acids long. Looked up from germline, CDR1 is LNHNV and CDR2 is YYDKDF (reference sequence). The J segment lost 7 bases and the V segment lost 5 bases, leaving 3 bases of the junction unmatched. CDR3 amino acids: CATSRDRGYEAFF. CDR3 nucleotide sequence: TGTGCCACCAGCCGGGACAGGGGGTATGAAGCTTTCTTT.

V gene TRBV25-1 combines with J gene TRBJ1-5; tentatively, D is TRBD1 (5 bases). The CDR3 totals 14 residues. Germline loops: CDR1 MGHDK, CDR2 SYGVNS. V lost 4 bases to trimming and J lost 7 bases, with 14 bases between them. The CDR3 bases are TGTGCCAGCAGTGCTACCCTTCAGGGCCAGCCCCAGCATTTT. Its protein product is CASSATLQGQPQHF.

This rearrangement joins TRBV5-6 to TRBJ1-3, with D possibly TRBD1 on 5 matching bases. Germline-derived CDR1 and CDR2 are SGHDT and YYEEEE. V was cut by 3 bases and J by 0 bases, with 10 bases left in between. CDR3 size: 15 residues. DNA of the CDR3: TGTGCCAGCAGCTCCCAGGGTAGCTCTGGAAACACCATATATTTT. Translation: CASSSQGSSGNTIYF.

V usage is TRBV7-3 and J usage is TRBJ1-6; no clear D. This CDR3 is 15 amino acids long. The V end lost 1 base, the J end lost 3 bases, and 7 bases lay between the germline ends. CDR1 and CDR2 (germline): SGHTA, FQGTGA. The CDR3 reads CASSLNPHYNSPLHF. The DNA for the CDR3 is TGTGCCAGCAGCTTAAATCCCCACTATAATTCACCCCTCCACTTT.

This chain joins TRBV7-8 and TRBJ2-4; unclear D gene. V was cut by 0 bases and J by 6 bases, with 12 bases left in between. CDR1 and CDR2 (germline): SGHVS, FQNEAQ. This CDR3 spans 15 amino acids. CDR3 nucleotides: TGTGCCAGCAGCTTAGCGGGCAGTATCCGAAACATTCAGTACTTC. This codes for CASSLAGSIRNIQYF. Drawing the rest from reference TRBV7-8 and TRBJ2-4, the complete variable domain is GAGVSQSPRYKVAKRGQDVALRCDPISGHVSLFWYQQALGQGPEFLTYFQNEAQLDKSGLPSDRFFAERPEGSVSTLKIQRTQQEDSAVYLCASSLAGSIRNIQYFGAGTRLSVL.

This sequence joins TRBV30 and TRBJ1-3, with D tentatively TRBD1 (6 bases). The germline gives CDR1 GTSNPN, CDR2 SVGIG (reference sequence). The CDR3 contains 14 residues. CDR3 coding DNA: TGTGCTTGTCTGCTCCAGGGGCTAGGAAACACCATATATTTT. It yields the protein CACLLQGLGNTIYF.